In this sample, the clone carrying this T cell receptor (beta chain) turned up a few times. Its antigen is not known. The study ran its PCR with 60 Vbeta and 13 Jbeta primers. Some clones are missing from TCRdb's copy, which holds only in-frame ones; the method was immunoSEQ multiplex PCR. This table has some 190,000 clones, about 84% appearing once. Trimming removed 6 bases from V and 1 base from J; junction bases left unmatched: 2. Germline V gives CDR1 MNHNS, CDR2 SASEGT. The CDR3 runs to 13 residues. These data come from a study of cytomegalovirus exposure and HLA in healthy donors. Study at large: Around 180 million T cells yielded around 120 million unique TCR beta sequences in earlier analysis. General study findings and limits: The classifier reportedly diagnosed cytomegalovirus status with high specificity and sensitivity. Likely technical artifact: a cluster of highly shared sequence variants. Only CMV serostatus was available as immune exposure information.

The source of this sequence is a woman in her 30s in good health and CMV-seropositive. Source material: PBMCs. The chain recombines TRBV6-1 with TRBJ1-1, with 7 positions matching TRBD1. The CDR3 region is CASRRTGNTEAFF. CDR3 nucleotide sequence: TGTGCCAGCAGAAGGACAGGGAACACTGAAGCTTTCTTT.